These T cell receptor beta chains were read from a single sample in a study of CD8+ T cells in alopecia areata. Measured with immunoSEQ multiplex PCR; TCRdb has only the in-frame clones, and not every one. The sample has some 130,000 clones, approximately 49% seen once; the top ten hold approximately 18%. This material consisted of CD8+ T cells sorted from blood, taken at week 0. These receptors were collected from a human donor with alopecia areata. Each CDR3 is given with its conserved first and last residue. The order of the fields is CDR3 protein, CDR3 DNA, J gene, D gene, clone size, V gene, CDR3 length. A D gene is named only where the DNA matches it firmly. Clone size is stated in some rows and not others, as once, few, many or a class when expanded.

cdr3_aa: CSVVFTELNTEAFF
cdr3_nt: TGCAGCGTGGTTTTTACAGAGCTGAACACTGAAGCTTTCTTT
j_call: TRBJ1-1
d_call: -
clone_size: few
v_call: TRBV29-1
cdr3_length: 14

cdr3_aa: CASSYDPESGWNEQYF
cdr3_nt: TGTGCCAGCAGTTACGACCCTGAATCGGGGTGGAACGAGCAGTACTTC
j_call: TRBJ2-7
d_call: -
clone_size: -
v_call: TRBV6-5
cdr3_length: 16

cdr3_aa: CAWTYSTSDTQYF
cdr3_nt: TGTGCCTGGACCTATTCAACCTCAGATACGCAGTATTTT
j_call: TRBJ2-3
d_call: -
clone_size: -
v_call: TRBV30
cdr3_length: 13

cdr3_aa: CASSLAGDTYEQYF
cdr3_nt: TGTGCCAGCAGTCTAGCGGGGGACACCTACGAGCAGTACTTC
j_call: TRBJ2-7
d_call: TRBD2
clone_size: -
v_call: TRBV27
cdr3_length: 14

cdr3_aa: CASSIRGLNQPQHF
cdr3_nt: TGTGCCAGCAGCATCAGGGGGCTCAATCAGCCCCAGCATTTT
j_call: TRBJ1-5
d_call: TRBD1
clone_size: -
v_call: TRBV13
cdr3_length: 14

cdr3_aa: CASSSSISYEQYF
cdr3_nt: TGTGCCAGCAGCTCGTCCATTTCCTACGAGCAGTACTTC
j_call: TRBJ2-7
d_call: -
clone_size: -
v_call: TRBV11-2
cdr3_length: 13

cdr3_aa: CATSRVQGRSYEQYF
cdr3_nt: TGTGCCACCAGCAGAGTACAGGGCCGGTCCTACGAGCAGTACTTC
j_call: TRBJ2-7
d_call: -
clone_size: few
v_call: TRBV15
cdr3_length: 15

cdr3_aa: CASSQVRATEAFF
cdr3_nt: TGCGCCAGCAGCCAGGTCAGGGCCACTGAAGCTTTCTTT
j_call: TRBJ1-1
d_call: -
clone_size: -
v_call: TRBV4-1
cdr3_length: 13

cdr3_aa: CASSGQGYEQYF
cdr3_nt: TGTGCCAGTAGTGGACAGGGCTACGAGCAGTACTTC
j_call: TRBJ2-7
d_call: TRBD1
clone_size: -
v_call: TRBV19
cdr3_length: 12

cdr3_aa: CATKRGPADTQYF
cdr3_nt: TGTGCCACCAAAAGGGGGCCAGCGGATACGCAGTATTTT
j_call: TRBJ2-3
d_call: TRBD1
clone_size: -
v_call: TRBV15
cdr3_length: 13

cdr3_aa: CASSPNVFSYEQYF
cdr3_nt: TGTGCCAGCAGCCCTAATGTGTTCTCCTACGAGCAGTACTTC
j_call: TRBJ2-7
d_call: -
clone_size: -
v_call: TRBV27
cdr3_length: 14

cdr3_aa: CAWSSRSGGGLAKNIQYF
cdr3_nt: TGTGCCTGGAGTTCTCGTTCGGGCGGAGGATTAGCCAAAAACATTCAGTACTTC
j_call: TRBJ2-4
d_call: -
clone_size: few
v_call: TRBV30
cdr3_length: 18

cdr3_aa: CASSPGPSRFF
cdr3_nt: TGTGCCAGCAGTCCAGGGCCAAGTCGGTTCTTC
j_call: TRBJ2-1
d_call: -
clone_size: -
v_call: TRBV6-5
cdr3_length: 11

cdr3_aa: CASSGGQGATNYGYTF
cdr3_nt: TGTGCCAGCAGCGGCGGACAGGGGGCGACTAACTATGGCTACACCTTC
j_call: TRBJ1-2
d_call: TRBD1
clone_size: -
v_call: TRBV5-4
cdr3_length: 16

cdr3_aa: CASSFGTPGSGANVLTF
cdr3_nt: TGTGCCAGCAGCTTCGGGACGCCTGGCTCTGGGGCCAACGTCCTGACTTTC
j_call: TRBJ2-6
d_call: -
clone_size: few
v_call: TRBV7-8
cdr3_length: 17

cdr3_aa: CASSLEGHGDTEAFF
cdr3_nt: TGCGCCAGCAGCTTGGAGGGACACGGTGACACTGAAGCTTTCTTT
j_call: TRBJ1-1
d_call: -
clone_size: once
v_call: TRBV5-1
cdr3_length: 15

cdr3_aa: CASRTGTGYEQYF
cdr3_nt: TGCGCCAGCAGGACCGGGACAGGGTACGAGCAGTACTTC
j_call: TRBJ2-7
d_call: TRBD1
clone_size: -
v_call: TRBV5-1
cdr3_length: 13

cdr3_aa: CASSLVESYEQYF
cdr3_nt: TGTGCCAGCAGCTTAGTGGAGTCCTACGAGCAGTACTTC
j_call: TRBJ2-7
d_call: -
clone_size: -
v_call: TRBV11-2
cdr3_length: 13

cdr3_aa: CSVRTDTDTQYF
cdr3_nt: TGCAGCGTTCGGACAGACACAGATACGCAGTATTTT
j_call: TRBJ2-3
d_call: -
clone_size: few
v_call: TRBV29-1
cdr3_length: 12

cdr3_aa: CASSLEAEFNSPLHF
cdr3_nt: TGTGCCAGCAGCTTAGAGGCGGAATTTAATTCACCCCTCCACTTT
j_call: TRBJ1-6
d_call: -
clone_size: -
v_call: TRBV11-2
cdr3_length: 15

cdr3_aa: CASSLGGLGISYEQYF
cdr3_nt: TGTGCCAGCAGCTTGGGGGGCTTGGGAATATCCTACGAGCAGTACTTC
j_call: TRBJ2-7
d_call: -
clone_size: -
v_call: TRBV5-6
cdr3_length: 16

cdr3_aa: CASSEGDILFNTGELFF
cdr3_nt: TGTGCCAGCAGCGAGGGGGATATTCTGTTCAACACCGGGGAGCTGTTTTTT
j_call: TRBJ2-2
d_call: -
clone_size: -
v_call: TRBV9
cdr3_length: 17

cdr3_aa: CASSLSEPGELFF
cdr3_nt: TGTGCCAGCAGCTTAAGTGAACCCGGGGAGCTGTTTTTT
j_call: TRBJ2-2
d_call: -
clone_size: -
v_call: TRBV7-2
cdr3_length: 13

cdr3_aa: CASSVWRDTDTQYF
cdr3_nt: TGTGCCAGCAGCGTCTGGAGGGACACAGATACGCAGTATTTT
j_call: TRBJ2-3
d_call: -
clone_size: -
v_call: TRBV9
cdr3_length: 14

cdr3_aa: CASSLEGADNQPQHF
cdr3_nt: TGTGCCAGCAGCTTAGAGGGGGCAGACAATCAGCCCCAGCATTTT
j_call: TRBJ1-5
d_call: TRBD1
clone_size: few
v_call: TRBV7-6
cdr3_length: 15

cdr3_aa: CASSTGKSQYF
cdr3_nt: TGTGCCAGCAGTACAGGGAAGTCCCAGTACTTC
j_call: TRBJ2-5
d_call: -
clone_size: -
v_call: TRBV6-5
cdr3_length: 11

cdr3_aa: CSVEDTGNYEQYF
cdr3_nt: TGCAGCGTTGAAGATACAGGCAATTACGAGCAGTACTTC
j_call: TRBJ2-7
d_call: -
clone_size: -
v_call: TRBV29-1
cdr3_length: 13

cdr3_aa: CAWSETGGYEQFF
cdr3_nt: TGTGCCTGGAGTGAGACAGGGGGCTATGAGCAGTTCTTC
j_call: TRBJ2-1
d_call: TRBD1
clone_size: -
v_call: TRBV30
cdr3_length: 13

cdr3_aa: CSVVGLVSGANVLTF
cdr3_nt: TGCAGCGTTGTGGGTTTGGTCTCTGGGGCCAACGTCCTGACTTTC
j_call: TRBJ2-6
d_call: -
clone_size: -
v_call: TRBV29-1
cdr3_length: 15

cdr3_aa: CASSLTPARDMETQYF
cdr3_nt: TGTGCCAGCAGTTTAACCCCGGCCAGGGACATGGAGACCCAGTACTTC
j_call: TRBJ2-5
d_call: -
clone_size: -
v_call: TRBV27
cdr3_length: 16

cdr3_aa: CASSYWGQEQETQYF
cdr3_nt: TGTGCCAGCAGTTATTGGGGACAGGAGCAAGAGACCCAGTACTTC
j_call: TRBJ2-5
d_call: TRBD1
clone_size: -
v_call: TRBV6-5
cdr3_length: 15

cdr3_aa: CASSWGGRTEAFF
cdr3_nt: TGTGCCAGCAGTTGGGGGGGAAGGACTGAAGCTTTCTTT
j_call: TRBJ1-1
d_call: -
clone_size: -
v_call: TRBV27
cdr3_length: 13

cdr3_aa: CASSSRVGEQYF
cdr3_nt: TGTGCCAGCAGCTCCAGGGTTGGAGAGCAGTACTTC
j_call: TRBJ2-7
d_call: -
clone_size: few
v_call: TRBV7-9
cdr3_length: 12

cdr3_aa: CATSLGTGDQPQHF
cdr3_nt: TGTGCCACCAGCCTGGGGACAGGAGATCAGCCCCAGCATTTT
j_call: TRBJ1-5
d_call: TRBD1
clone_size: -
v_call: TRBV15
cdr3_length: 14

cdr3_aa: CASSPLQGGNTEAFF
cdr3_nt: TGTGCCAGCAGTCCCTTACAAGGGGGGAACACTGAAGCTTTCTTT
j_call: TRBJ1-1
d_call: -
clone_size: few
v_call: TRBV7-6
cdr3_length: 15

cdr3_aa: CASSERGGHTDTQYF
cdr3_nt: TGTGCCAGCAGTGAAAGGGGGGGCCACACAGATACGCAGTATTTT
j_call: TRBJ2-3
d_call: -
clone_size: many
v_call: TRBV6-4
cdr3_length: 15

cdr3_aa: CASSLGTGLGPSSYEQYF
cdr3_nt: TGTGCCAGCAGCTTAGGGACGGGATTGGGACCCTCCTCCTACGAGCAGTACTTC
j_call: TRBJ2-7
d_call: -
clone_size: -
v_call: TRBV13
cdr3_length: 18

cdr3_aa: CASSPAGSYNEQFF
cdr3_nt: TGTGCCAGTAGTCCGGCGGGTAGCTACAATGAGCAGTTCTTC
j_call: TRBJ2-1
d_call: -
clone_size: few
v_call: TRBV19
cdr3_length: 14

cdr3_aa: CASSLAGNTEAFF
cdr3_nt: TGTGCCAGCAGCTTAGCGGGGAACACTGAAGCTTTCTTT
j_call: TRBJ1-1
d_call: -
clone_size: -
v_call: TRBV5-4
cdr3_length: 13

cdr3_aa: CASSFGGAGTDTQYF
cdr3_nt: TGTGCCAGCAGTTTCGGAGGGGCTGGCACAGATACGCAGTATTTT
j_call: TRBJ2-3
d_call: -
clone_size: few
v_call: TRBV27
cdr3_length: 15

cdr3_aa: CASSLGNSPLHF
cdr3_nt: TGTGCCAGCAGCCTAGGGAATTCACCCCTCCACTTT
j_call: TRBJ1-6
d_call: -
clone_size: once
v_call: TRBV7-6
cdr3_length: 12

cdr3_aa: CASSLGLTYEQYF
cdr3_nt: TGTGCCAGCAGTTTAGGCCTGACTTACGAGCAGTACTTC
j_call: TRBJ2-7
d_call: -
clone_size: few
v_call: TRBV27
cdr3_length: 13

cdr3_aa: CAWSVADEQYF
cdr3_nt: TGTGCCTGGAGTGTAGCTGACGAGCAGTACTTC
j_call: TRBJ2-7
d_call: -
clone_size: -
v_call: TRBV30
cdr3_length: 11